What follows is one TCR beta chain and its context. Antigen unknown. These data originate in a study of shared clonotypes between healthy human individuals. General study points: Only blood underwent sampling, and tissue repertoires likely differ. Non-shared clonotypes had lower generation probabilities than those shared by all four donors. Rarefaction exposed incomplete sorted-subset sequencing despite large depth.

The repertoire was sequenced with immunoSEQ multiplex PCR; TCRdb's copy has only in-frame clones and lacks some. The table includes around 350,000 clones, about 70% detected once. The sequencing input was memory CD4+ T cells sorted from blood. Described subset: CD45RA-negative fraction. The source of this sequence is a man aged 25-45 years in good health.

In nucleotides, the CDR3 is TGTGCCAGCAGCCCGGGACTAGCGGGAGGCTACGAGCAGTACTTC. It yields the protein CASSPGLAGGYEQYF. The gene calls are TRBV28 and TRBJ2-7; 15 bases are shared with TRBD2. With 6 bases clipped from V and 3 bases from J, the junction kept 3 bases outside the gene matches. Germline V gene lookup returns CDR1 MDHEN and CDR2 SYDVKM. The length of the CDR3 is 15 residues.